This T cell receptor (beta chain) was identified during a study of blood T cell repertoires in COVID-19 (dated by TCRdb to the early 2020s). Study-level background: Collaborator samples came from the United States, Italy and Spain and covered acute and convalescent phases of COVID-19. The prospective study material was composed of cDNA or gDNA derived from T cells, B-cell-depleted T cells, or PBMCs. Subjects who had been exposed to COVID-19, were actively infected with it, or had recovered from it provided the deeply sampled blood TCRbeta repertoires that made up the dataset. The repertoires were released in a freely available public database meant as a resource for research on the immune response to SARS-CoV-2. Samples were obtained from the ongoing ImmuneRACE study (first 160 participants) and from 1,254 subjects provided by 6 global collaborators. Sample metadata almost always included a de-identified subject ID, COVID-19 status, age in years and sex. Where available, HLA class I and class II types were taken from metadata supplied by the sample provider and were not determined by assay-based typing.

On the study overall, not on this receptor specifically: The quantity of clinical and demographic metadata differed by source and by participant and was supplied without curation.

CDR1 MDHEN and CDR2 SYDVKM are derived from the germline V gene. Germline trimming amounts to 5 bases on V and 6 bases on J, with 1 as the count of junction bases outside the gene matches. The CDR3 sequence holds 12 residues, the cysteine and phenylalanine included. Only the CDR3 DNA stays, 36 bases, in frame from base 1. On this clone itself: The specificity of this receptor is unknown. No clone much larger than this one lies a single base away; base qualities are absent.

TCRbeta CDR3 regions were amplified from genomic DNA by means of the immunoSEQ Assay, a bias-controlled multiplex PCR. The authors' pipeline ran thus. The number of nucleated cells in each sample was estimated from the amplification of reference gene primers within the assay. Sequence reads were collapsed and filtered to measure the absolute abundance of every unique TCRbeta CDR3 rearrangement. For each sample, productive Simpson clonality was calculated as the square root of Simpson's diversity index over productive rearrangements. This is the immuneACCESS table as TCRdb keeps it, with only in-frame sequences that have V and J called. A part of the clones is gone; compared with another copy, unresolved V genes explain less than half, and the rest is unexplained. V, J and clone size were drawn from that table, and D and trimming were deduced from the DNA. Within this sample are more than 150,000 clones, with 80% of them counted one time only. About 15% of the sample comes from the top ten.

In the prospective study, participants were about 18 to 95 years old, resided in 24 geographic areas of the United States, and were enrolled through a virtual design. Cohort assignment in the prospective study relied on participant-reported clinical history from a screening survey and a study questionnaire. Exposed participants had been in contact, within 2 weeks of entering the study, with a person who had a PCR-confirmed or clinician-diagnosed case of COVID-19. In the prospective study, whole blood, serum and a nasopharyngeal or oropharyngeal swab were collected from each participant by mobile phlebotomists. Additional blood draws and questionnaires over a 2-month period could optionally be provided by prospective study participants. Prospective study blood samples were shipped either frozen or at room temperature before DNA extraction.

This receptor chain uses TRBV28 and TRBJ1-5, and TRBD1 aligns with 7 junction nucleotides. Sequenced input: PBMCs or T cells enriched from blood (not recorded which). The sequence derives from a man in his 60s who had been exposed to COVID-19. The DNA sequence reads TGTGCCAGCAGTACAGGGGTTCAGCCCCAGCATTTT. Translated, this gives CASSTGVQPQHF. Where the CDR3 stops, the reference TRBV28 and TRBJ1-5 genes take over; the full variable domain is DVKVTQSSRYLVKRTGEKVFLECVQDMDHENMFWYRQDPGLGLRLIYFSYDVKMKEKGDIPEGYSVSREKKERFSLILESASTNQTSMYLCASSTGVQPQHFGDGTRLSIL.